This entry is about one T cell receptor (beta chain). The junction had 13 bases not matched to a gene; V was cut back by 3 bases and J by 8 bases. Germline V CDR1 and CDR2: MNHNS, SASEGT. The CDR3 contains 18 residues. This sample is part of a study of blood T cell repertoires in COVID-19. Across the study: From the United States, Italy and Spain came samples of acute and convalescent COVID-19. PBMCs, B-cell-depleted T cells, or T cells were the source of the cDNA or gDNA that made up the material.

In the authors' methods: The assay estimated nucleated cells by amplifying reference gene primers. The table came from immunoSEQ multiplex PCR; TCRdb's copy has only in-frame clones and leaves some out. Clonal size and the V and J genes are those of that table, whereas D and trimming came from the DNA. The table lists under 250,000 clones, more than 70% of them singletons. The material sequenced was peripheral blood. The V call is TRBV6-1, the J call TRBJ1-6; 10 nucleotides match TRBD1. The TCR originated in an elderly man with acute or convalescent COVID-19. Here the CDR3 DNA reads TGTGCCAGCAGTGACCCGGGACAGGGGATCGCAAGGGATTCACCCCTCCACTTT. Translated, it gives CASSDPGQGIARDSPLHF.